The 12 T cell receptor beta chains below were found in one sample sequenced in a study of blood T cell repertoires in COVID-19. Some clones are missing from TCRdb's copy, which holds only in-frame ones; the method was immunoSEQ multiplex PCR. The sample holds hundreds of thousands of clones, nearly 90% seen once. Sequencing was carried out using PBMCs or T cells enriched from blood (not recorded which). These receptors came from a woman younger than 30 with acute COVID-19.

The chain joins TRBV5-1 to TRBJ2-3; D perhaps matches TRBD1 (6 bases). The CDR3 has 15 amino acids. The germline V gene has CDR1 SGHRS and CDR2 YFSETQ. Trimming pared 5 bases from V and 1 base from J, leaving 14 bases between. The CDR3 region has the DNA TGCGCCAGCAGGTCGGCGGCAGGGGGCACAGATACGCAGTATTTT. The encoded protein is CASRSAAGGTDTQYF.

This rearrangement joins TRBV18 to TRBJ2-1; 7 positions agree with TRBD1. CDR3 length: 13 residues. In germline, CDR1 is KGHSH, CDR2 LQKENI. The ends lost 5 bases at V and 8 bases at J; junction bases unmatched: 6. CDR3 nucleotide sequence: TGTGCCAGCTCATCCTACAGGGGCGATGAGCAGTTCTTC. This codes for CASSSYRGDEQFF.

A remark on this clone: An end of the junction differs from the germline gene, which may be a read error. J is TRBJ2-1 and V is TRBV4-1; no clear D gene. CDR3 length equals 12 residues. The germline V gene has CDR1 MGHRA and CDR2 YSYEKL. This CDR3 reads CASRQDSNEQFF. The CDR3 DNA sequence: TGCGCCAGCAGACAAGACTCCAATGAGCAGTTCTTC.

The chain combines TRBV5-1 with TRBJ2-3; 8 positions match TRBD1. Germline CDR1 SGHRS, CDR2 YFSETQ. This CDR3 is 14 amino acids long. V trimming: 3 bases; J trimming: 6 bases; junction bases outside the gene matches: 6. The DNA of the CDR3 is TGCGCCAGCAGCTCCCGACAGGGGCTGGATACGCAGTATTTT. It is translated as CASSSRQGLDTQYF.

The chain combines TRBV19 with TRBJ2-1; the match to TRBD1 covers 12 bases. This CDR3 spans 16 amino acids. The V and J ends lost 5 bases and 6 bases, in that order; junction bases with no gene match: 8. CDR1 and CDR2 from the germline V gene are LNHDA and SQIVND (reference sequence). The CDR3 DNA reads as TGTGCCAGTAGTGGGACAGGGGGCCTTGGTCGCAATGAGCAGTTCTTC. Amino acids: CASSGTGGLGRNEQFF. The full variable domain, with the rest looked up from reference TRBV19 and TRBJ2-1, is DGGITQSPKYLFRKEGQNVTLSCEQNLNHDAMYWYRQDPGQGLRLIYYSQIVNDFQKGDIAEGYSVSREKKESFPLTVTSAQKNPTAFYLCASSGTGGLGRNEQFFGPGTRLTVL.

CDR3: CASKGALNQPQHF. The CDR3 coding sequence is TGTGCCAGCAAAGGGGCCCTCAATCAGCCCCAGCATTTT. V gene TRBV28 combines with J gene TRBJ1-5, with D maybe TRBD1 (5 bases). The CDR3 is made up of 13 amino acids. Trimming stripped 7 bases from V and 3 bases from J, with 10 bases between. The germline CDR1 and CDR2 sequences are MDHEN and SYDVKM.

The chain links TRBV5-4 to TRBJ2-3, with 8 bases identical to TRBD2. V was clipped by 4 bases and J by 0 bases; unmatched bases: 7. Germline lookup yields CDR1 SGHNT and CDR2 YYREEE (reference sequence). The CDR3 is made up of 16 amino acids. This CDR3 is CASSPLADSSTDTQYF. The CDR3 nucleotides are TGTGCCAGCAGCCCACTAGCGGACTCTAGCACAGATACGCAGTATTTT.

This rearrangement joins TRBV4-3 to TRBJ1-1; D ambiguous. CDR1 LGHNA and CDR2 YSLEER come from the germline V gene. V shed 4 bases and J shed 3 bases, with 15 bases lying between them. There are 15 residues in the CDR3. The chain's CDR3 is CASSRRQYGDTEAFF. Written as DNA, the CDR3 is TGCGCCAGCAGCCGACGTCAGTACGGAGACACTGAAGCTTTCTTT.

The CDR3 region has the DNA TGTGCCAGCAGCTTGGGCCGAGGACAGGTGAACACTGAAGCTTTCTTT. It specifies CASSLGRGQVNTEAFF. V gene TRBV5-4 combines with J gene TRBJ1-1, with 7 positions matching TRBD1. Germline CDR1 is SGHNT and CDR2 is YYREEE (reference sequence). With 0 bases clipped from V and 0 bases from J, the junction kept 5 bases outside the gene matches. CDR3 length: 16 residues.

This sequence joins TRBV19 and TRBJ1-1; TRBD1 agrees at 7 bases. Germline V gene data show CDR1 as LNHDA and CDR2 as SQIVND (reference sequence). V was pared by 7 bases and J by 6 bases, with 11 bases of the junction left unmatched. The CDR3 length is 14 residues. Written as DNA, the CDR3 is TGTGCCAGTATTTCGGACAGGCTCAAGGCTGAAGCTTTCTTT. The encoded protein is CASISDRLKAEAFF.

The rearrangement joins TRBV6-5 to TRBJ1-1; D remains ambiguous. Trimming shortened V by 6 bases and J by 1 base, and 9 bases separated the two germline ends. The germline V gene encodes CDR1 MNHEY and CDR2 SVGAGI. This CDR3 is built from 13 residues. CDR3 sequence: CASSRPENTEAFF. Here the CDR3 DNA reads TGTGCCAGCAGCCGTCCAGAGAACACTGAAGCTTTCTTT.

This sequence joins TRBV2 and TRBJ2-4; possibly TRBD1 for D (5 bases). The CDR3 is 18 residues long. Germline V gene data show CDR1 as SNHLY and CDR2 as FYNNEI. Trimming cost V 5 bases and J 4 bases, with 24 bases left between them. The DNA of the CDR3 is TGTGCCAGCAGTCCAGACAGTTTATTAGGGCAAACAAAAAACATTCAGTACTTC. Its translation: CASSPDSLLGQTKNIQYF.